This T cell receptor beta chain was recovered during a study of blood T cells in healthy people across ages. Sample-barcoded 5' priming and a J-beta primer mix drove a second PCR of roughly 6 to 12 cycles. TCRdb recomputed calls from the 5' RACE reads with MiXCR, one row per CDR3 protein. The sample comprises hundreds of thousands of distinct CDR3 sequences, about a third of which are singletons, and approximately 15% rests with the top ten. As concerns this clonotype: Antigen: not known.

This CDR3 is built from 14 residues. V lost 6 bases and J 7 bases, leaving 21 bases between the germline ends. Germline loops: CDR1 DFQATT, CDR2 SNEGSKA (reference sequence). The study, taken as a whole, reports: PBMCs that were unsorted prevented a conclusive naive versus antigen-experienced comparison.

This clonotype originated in a woman aged 80 or older in good health. The V and J genes are TRBV20-1 and TRBJ1-1, with D maybe TRBD1 (5 bases). What was sequenced was blood. CDR3 sequence reads: CSADQKQGKVEAFF. The CDR3 bases are TGCAGTGCCGACCAAAAGCAGGGAAAGGTTGAAGCTTTCTTT.